This is a list of T cell receptor beta chains from one sample in a study of T cell changes during pregnancy in multiple sclerosis. Sequencing used immunoSEQ multiplex PCR; TCRdb keeps in-frame clones, though not all of them. The repertoire holds roughly 80,000 clones, with approximately 94% as singletons. The sequencing used peripheral blood, collected after pregnancy. The receptors were gathered from a female donor in good health, enrolled as a control in a pregnancy study. The CDR3 runs from the conserved cysteine through the conserved F or W. A D gene is named only where the DNA matches it firmly. Some rows have no size entry. The others give once, few or many, or a class for an expanded clone.

TRBV6-5	.	.	TRBJ2-3	TGTGCCAGCAGTTACGTCGGGAGAGACACAGATACGCAGTATTTT	CASSYVGRDTDTQYF
TRBV5-1	.	.	TRBJ1-1	TGCGCCAGCAGCTTGAGCGGAATTCGGAACACTGAAGCTTTCTTT	CASSLSGIRNTEAFF
TRBV7-6	.	.	TRBJ2-5	TGTGCCAGCAGCTTATTTATTTTTCCGGAGGGGGGGGAGACCCAGTACTTC	CASSLFIFPEGGETQYF
TRBV7-2	once	TRBD1	TRBJ1-6	TGTGCCATCGGGGACAGGGGAATAGGAAAGGGTAATTCACCCCTCCACTTT	CAIGDRGIGKGNSPLHF
TRBV6-5	.	.	TRBJ1-2	TGTGCCAGCAGTTACTCCTTCAGCGGGGATGGCTACACCTTC	CASSYSFSGDGYTF
TRBV19	.	TRBD2	TRBJ2-1	TGTGCCAGTAGTATAGATAGCGTCAGGTGGGGTAGCGGGAGGGTAAATGAGCAGTTCTTC	CASSIDSVRWGSGRVNEQFF
TRBV7-2	.	TRBD2	TRBJ2-1	TGTGCCAGCAGCTTATCGGCGCGGGGGGGCCGCTATGAGCAGTTCTTC	CASSLSARGGRYEQFF
TRBV5-1	once	.	TRBJ2-6	TGCGCCAGCAGCTTGTCTGGGAGGCAGGGTCAATCTGGGGCCAACGTCCTGACTTTC	CASSLSGRQGQSGANVLTF
TRBV28	.	TRBD1	TRBJ2-1	TGTGCCAGCAGTTTGAGGGACAGGGTCTACAATGAGCAGTTCTTC	CASSLRDRVYNEQFF
TRBV6-5	.	.	TRBJ2-5	TGTGCCAGCAGTTACTCCAAAGCTCGGGAAGAGACCCAGTACTTC	CASSYSKAREETQYF
TRBV10-3	.	.	TRBJ2-3	TGTGCCACAGGGTCTGATACGCAGTATTTT	CATGSDTQYF